The 29 T cell receptor beta chains below all came from one sample that was sequenced in a study of identical twins. From the 5' RACE reads, TCRdb called clonotypes with MiXCR, one entry per CDR3 protein. This table has roughly 490,000 distinct CDR3 sequences, approximately 15% appearing once. This sample was also put to use in a study of yellow fever vaccine responses in identical twins.

Material for sequencing was CD4+ T cells sorted from blood. These receptors were taken from a woman in her late teens or twenties in good health.

The J gene is TRBJ2-1, the V gene TRBV25-1; 8 nucleotides agree with TRBD1. The V gene end was trimmed by 5 bases and the J gene end by 8 bases; junction bases not matched to a gene: 11. There are 15 residues in the CDR3. Per germline, CDR1 MGHDK and CDR2 SYGVNS. CDR3 loop: CASSPGDRIVHEQFF. CDR3 in DNA: TGTGCCAGCAGTCCAGGGGACAGGATCGTACATGAGCAGTTCTTC. The full variable domain, with the rest looked up from reference TRBV25-1 and TRBJ2-1, is EADIYQTPRYLVIGTGKKITLECSQTMGHDKMYWYQQDPGMELHLIHYSYGVNSTEKGDLSSESTVSRIRTEHFPLTLESARPSHTSQYLCASSPGDRIVHEQFFGPGTRLTVL.

In this sample, this clonotype turned up a few times. The chain is built from TRBV4-3 and TRBJ2-7; the match to TRBD2 covers 7 bases. This CDR3 has 15 residues. The junction had 7 bases not matched to a gene; V was cut back by 1 base and J by 4 bases. The V gene's germline CDR1 is LGHNA and CDR2 YSLEER. CDR3 sequence (DNA): TGCGCCAGCAGCCAAGCAGTAGCGGGCGGGTACGAGCAGTACTTC. Translation gives CASSQAVAGGYEQYF.

This clonotype was detected only a few times. The gene calls are TRBV15 and TRBJ2-4, with a tentative D call TRBD1 (5 bases). The CDR3 runs 14 residues. Trimming took off 1 base at V and 7 bases at J, with 11 bases between the two ends. Germline CDR1 is LNHNV and CDR2 is YYDKDF (reference sequence). This chain's CDR3 is CATSRVVSGNIQYF. The CDR3 DNA reads TGTGCCACCAGCAGAGTTGTTTCAGGGAACATTCAGTACTTC.

The chain links TRBV20-1 to TRBJ2-3; TRBD2 is a possible D gene (5 bases). The CDR3 is made up of 15 amino acids. The V gene lost 3 bases and the J gene lost 7 bases, with 20 bases spanning the gap. Per the germline V gene, CDR1 is DFQATT and CDR2 is SNEGSKA (reference sequence). The CDR3 nucleotides are TGCAGTGCTAGTTTGGACTCGAGAGCCGGATATACGCAGTATTTT. Amino acids: CSASLDSRAGYTQYF.

V usage is TRBV5-6 and J usage is TRBJ1-1; 7 bases are shared with TRBD1. The V and J ends lost 5 bases and 0 bases, in that order; junction bases with no gene match: 7. Germline V gene lookup returns CDR1 SGHDT and CDR2 YYEEEE. The CDR3 length is 15 residues. The CDR3 DNA is TGTGCCAGCAGTGACCCCGGACAGGTGAACACTGAAGCTTTCTTT. Protein sequence: CASSDPGQVNTEAFF.

This clonotype was observed a handful of times. V usage is TRBV5-1 and J usage is TRBJ2-7, with 10 bases lining up with TRBD1. The germline gives CDR1 SGHRS, CDR2 YFSETQ. CDR3 length: 16 amino acids. Trimming at V came to 1 base and at J to 5 bases, leaving 9 bases not matched to a gene. The CDR3 sequence: CASSLSVRDRGHEQYF. In DNA form, the CDR3 reads TGCGCCAGCAGCTTGAGTGTGCGGGACAGGGGCCACGAGCAGTACTTC.

The sample holds a few counts of this clonotype. The chain joins TRBV20-1 to TRBJ1-2, with a weak D call TRBD1 (6 bases). The CDR3 covers 14 residues. Germline values: CDR1 DFQATT, CDR2 SNEGSKA (reference sequence). Trimming left V 3 bases short and J 4 bases short, with 15 bases between. CDR3 in amino acids: CSASRGGAGYGYTF. The CDR3 DNA follows: TGCAGTGCTAGTAGGGGGGGCGCCGGCTATGGCTACACCTTC.

This clonotype was observed a few times. The J gene is TRBJ1-2, the V gene TRBV29-1; maybe TRBD1 (5 bases). The CDR3 is 12 amino acids. Germline CDR1 reads SQVTM; CDR2 reads ANQGSEA. Between the trimmed V and J ends, which lost 3 bases and 6 bases, there was a span of 11 bases. The CDR3 coding sequence is TGCAGCGTTGATCCCGGGACGGATGGCTACACCTTC. It specifies CSVDPGTDGYTF.

The rearrangement uses TRBV4-3 and TRBJ2-6, with D possibly TRBD1 on 6 matching bases. Germline V lookup: CDR1 LGHNA, CDR2 YSLEER. The CDR3 has 19 residues. The ends were cut back, 3 bases at V and 0 bases at J, with 18 bases in the middle. The CDR3 reads CASSHAITGTSSGANVLTF. In nucleotides, the CDR3 is TGCGCCAGCAGCCACGCCATAACCGGGACAAGCTCTGGGGCCAACGTCCTGACTTTC.

In this sample, this clonotype turned up many times. This sequence joins TRBV7-2 and TRBJ2-7; 7 bases are a match to TRBD2. Looked up from germline, CDR1 is SGHTA and CDR2 is FQGNSA. The CDR3 runs to 15 residues. With 3 bases clipped from V and 3 bases from J, the junction kept 8 bases outside the gene matches. In DNA form, the CDR3 reads TGTGCCAGCAGCTTGGAGTGGGGGGGTGACTACGAGCAGTACTTC. Its translation: CASSLEWGGDYEQYF. The variable domain in full, completed from reference TRBV7-2 and TRBJ2-7, reads GAGVSQSPSNKVTEKGKDVELRCDPISGHTALYWYRQSLGQGLEFLIYFQGNSAPDKSGLPSDRFSAERTGGSVSTLTIQRTQQEDSAVYLCASSLEWGGDYEQYFGPGTRLTVT.

This clonotype was observed many times. CDR3 coding DNA: TGCGCCAGCAGCTTGACAGAATCCAACTACGAGCAGTACTTC. Its protein is CASSLTESNYEQYF. The chain has TRBV5-1 and TRBJ2-7; D remains unclear. The CDR3 totals 14 residues. V was cut by 1 base and J by 3 bases, with 11 bases left in between. Germline V gene data show CDR1 as SGHRS and CDR2 as YFSETQ.

This clonotype came up many times. This chain links TRBV12-3 or TRBV12-4 with TRBJ1-5; 7 bases fit TRBD1. The CDR3 consists of 14 residues. With V trimmed by 5 bases and J by 6 bases, 7 bases remained unmatched. The CDR3 DNA is TGTGCCAGCAGTCGAAATGAGGGGGCTCAGCCCCAGCATTTT. Encoded protein: CASSRNEGAQPQHF.

This clonotype came up a few times. The chain joins TRBV3-1 to TRBJ2-7; 8 bases agree with TRBD2. Germline assignment: CDR1 LGHDT and CDR2 YNNKEL (reference sequence). The V gene end was trimmed by 0 bases and the J gene end by 4 bases; junction bases not matched to a gene: 2. CDR3 length: 14 residues. CDR3 amino acids: CASSQDAGGYEQYF. In DNA, the CDR3 is TGTGCCAGCAGCCAAGATGCGGGGGGATACGAGCAGTACTTC.

In its sample, this clonotype was seen a few times. The chain carries TRBV19 and TRBJ2-1; D might be TRBD2 (5 bases). Trimming pared 4 bases from V and 6 bases from J, leaving 13 bases between. This CDR3 spans 14 amino acids. CDR1 is LNHDA, CDR2 SQIVND, per germline (reference sequence). CDR3 loop: CASSTSTYGNEQFF. CDR3 nucleotides: TGTGCCAGTAGTACTAGCACCTACGGCAATGAGCAGTTCTTC.

The V and J genes are TRBV6-1 and TRBJ2-2, with 8 bases lining up with TRBD1. V shed 6 bases, J shed 3 bases, and the junction held 6 bases outside the gene matches. This CDR3 is built from 15 residues. Germline V lookup: CDR1 MNHNS, CDR2 SASEGT. The CDR3 loop is CASRKTGAHTGELFF. CDR3 nucleotide sequence: TGTGCCAGCAGGAAGACAGGGGCCCACACCGGGGAGCTGTTTTTT.

In this sample, this clonotype turned up a few times. The chain joins TRBV6-5 to TRBJ1-3; D unclear. The germline gives CDR1 MNHEY, CDR2 SVGAGI. Trimming removed 4 bases from V and 1 base from J, with 8 bases in between. The CDR3 is 14 residues long. CDR3 in DNA: TGTGCCAGCAGTTCGGCACCATCTGGAAACACCATATATTTT. It is translated as CASSSAPSGNTIYF.

The table lists this clonotype with a few counts. J is TRBJ2-7 and V is TRBV7-2; D ambiguous. CDR1 is SGHTA, CDR2 FQGNSA, per germline. V was pared by 5 bases and J by 2 bases, with 7 bases between. This CDR3 spans 12 amino acids. This chain's CDR3 is CASSPAAYEQYF. Written as DNA, the CDR3 is TGTGCCAGCAGCCCCGCGGCCTACGAGCAGTACTTC.

The chain links TRBV28 to TRBJ1-5, with TRBD1 as a possible D gene (6 bases). The CDR3 has 15 residues. CDR1 is MDHEN and CDR2 is SYDVKM in the germline V gene. The germline V and J ends were trimmed by 4 bases and 5 bases, with 15 bases remaining between them. CDR3 amino acids: CASSWGQRGHQPQHF. Written as DNA, the CDR3 is TGTGCCAGCAGTTGGGGGCAAAGGGGTCATCAGCCCCAGCATTTT.

This clonotype was detected a few times. The chain couples TRBV20-1 to TRBJ1-5; 9 bases agree with TRBD1. The V segment lost 0 bases and the J segment 4 bases; nucleotides outside the gene matches: 13. In germline, CDR1 is DFQATT, CDR2 SNEGSKA (reference sequence). The CDR3 has 18 residues. The CDR3 loop is CSARDIGQGSWVNQPQHF. The CDR3 DNA reads as TGCAGTGCTAGAGATATCGGACAGGGGTCCTGGGTGAATCAGCCCCAGCATTTT.

J is TRBJ2-1 and V is TRBV20-1, with 16 bases that match TRBD2. V was clipped by 7 bases and J by 8 bases; unmatched bases: 23. The germline V gene encodes CDR1 DFQATT and CDR2 SNEGSKA (reference sequence). The CDR3 totals 20 residues. The CDR3 sequence is CSGRAPSLGGLAGGPHEQFF. The CDR3 DNA follows: TGCAGTGGTCGGGCTCCGAGTTTGGGGGGACTAGCGGGGGGGCCCCATGAGCAGTTCTTC.

This clonotype was counted a few times. The rearrangement uses TRBV4-3 and TRBJ2-3, with D perhaps matching TRBD1 (7 bases). This CDR3 is 18 amino acids long. Germline V gives CDR1 LGHNA, CDR2 YSLEER. V was cut by 0 bases and J by 3 bases, with 19 bases left in between. CDR3 residues: CASSQESQGGLRTDTQYF. DNA for the CDR3: TGCGCCAGCAGCCAAGAGAGCCAGGGGGGATTGAGGACAGATACGCAGTATTTT.

The chain joins TRBV5-1 to TRBJ2-5; D ambiguous. From germline, CDR1 is SGHRS and CDR2 YFSETQ. The CDR3 consists of 14 residues. Trimming left V 3 bases short and J 0 bases short, with 9 bases between. In DNA form, the CDR3 reads TGCGCCAGCAGCTCAAGGGTAGACCAAGAGACCCAGTACTTC. Its translation: CASSSRVDQETQYF.

This clonotype has ten or more counts. The rearrangement joins TRBV3-1 to TRBJ2-5, with 8 bases aligning to TRBD1. With 3 bases clipped from V and 0 bases from J, the junction kept 3 bases outside the gene matches. CDR3 length: 15 residues. Looked up from germline, CDR1 is LGHDT and CDR2 is YNNKEL (reference sequence). The CDR3 is CASSQGQADQETQYF. CDR3 bases: TGTGCCAGCAGCCAGGGACAGGCGGACCAAGAGACCCAGTACTTC.

This clonotype was recorded a few times. The rearrangement links TRBV2 to TRBJ2-7; either TRBD1 or TRBD2 may supply D (6 bases each). The CDR3 has 16 amino acids. V was cut by 9 bases and J by 4 bases, with 25 bases left in between. Germline V gene lookup returns CDR1 SNHLY and CDR2 FYNNEI. In DNA form, the CDR3 reads TGTGCCAGACGGGTTATGGGGGCAGGAGGGGATTACGAGCAGTACTTC. Translated: CARRVMGAGGDYEQYF.

This clonotype was counted many times. The V gene is TRBV12-3 or TRBV12-4, the J gene TRBJ2-3; 8 bases map to TRBD2. The CDR3 is 14 amino acids. The V segment lost 6 bases and the J segment 4 bases; nucleotides outside the gene matches: 6. The CDR3 loop is CASSGGLASDTQYF. DNA of the CDR3: TGTGCCAGCAGCGGTGGACTAGCATCAGATACGCAGTATTTT.

The J gene is TRBJ2-2, the V gene TRBV20-1; D call uncertain. Trimming shortened V by 6 bases and J by 0 bases, and 8 bases separated the two germline ends. CDR1 and CDR2 (germline): DFQATT, SNEGSKA (reference sequence). The CDR3 has 13 residues. Here the CDR3 reads CSARPTNTGELFF. The CDR3, as DNA: TGCAGTGCGCGGCCAACGAACACCGGGGAGCTGTTTTTT.

In its sample, this clonotype was seen a few times. This chain connects TRBV7-2 to TRBJ2-4, with 13 bases aligning to TRBD2. Germline V gives CDR1 SGHTA, CDR2 FQGNSA. CDR3 length equals 16 residues. With V trimmed by 4 bases and J by 6 bases, 6 bases remained unmatched. This CDR3 is CASSSWTSGSGNIQYF. DNA for the CDR3: TGTGCCAGCAGCTCCTGGACTAGCGGGAGTGGAAACATTCAGTACTTC.

This clonotype has a handful of counts. The chain combines TRBV11-1 with TRBJ2-7; 10 bases align to TRBD1. Looked up from germline, CDR1 is SGHAT and CDR2 is FQDESV (reference sequence). This CDR3 has 14 residues. V dropped 4 bases and J dropped 5; count of bases not matched to a gene: 5. The CDR3 DNA reads TGTGCCAGCAGCTCGGGGGACAGGGGCCACGAGCAGTACTTC. It is translated as CASSSGDRGHEQYF.

The chain has TRBV7-9 and TRBJ2-2; 7 bases map to TRBD1. Losses at the gene ends were 2 bases for V and 5 bases for J; bases not matched to a gene: 5. The CDR3 contains 15 residues. Germline CDR1 SEHNR, CDR2 FQNEAQ (reference sequence). The CDR3 sequence: CASSLSGTVTGELFF. In DNA, the CDR3 is TGTGCCAGCAGCTTATCAGGGACAGTGACCGGGGAGCTGTTTTTT.